The source of this T cell receptor beta chain is a study of shared clonotypes between healthy human individuals. TCRdb's table, derived via immunoSEQ multiplex PCR, lists solely in-frame clones and lacks some. The table has about 580,000 clones, nearly 98% seen once. Germline assignment: CDR1 GTSNPN and CDR2 SVGIG (reference sequence). The CDR3 is 14 residues long. V was clipped by 4 bases and J by 1 base; unmatched bases: 5. Naive-designated CD8 cells lacked CD45RO, were positively enriched for CCR7, and omitted terminally differentiated effector memory CD45RA+ cells. This clone was seen only once. The TCR sequence derives from a man aged 25 to 40 in good health. This chain connects TRBV30 to TRBJ2-7, with TRBD2 matching over 9 bases. Material for sequencing was naive CD8+ T cells sorted from blood. Here the CDR3 reads CAWNLAGSSYEQYF. As DNA, the CDR3 is TGTGCCTGGAATCTAGCGGGATCTTCCTACGAGCAGTACTTC.